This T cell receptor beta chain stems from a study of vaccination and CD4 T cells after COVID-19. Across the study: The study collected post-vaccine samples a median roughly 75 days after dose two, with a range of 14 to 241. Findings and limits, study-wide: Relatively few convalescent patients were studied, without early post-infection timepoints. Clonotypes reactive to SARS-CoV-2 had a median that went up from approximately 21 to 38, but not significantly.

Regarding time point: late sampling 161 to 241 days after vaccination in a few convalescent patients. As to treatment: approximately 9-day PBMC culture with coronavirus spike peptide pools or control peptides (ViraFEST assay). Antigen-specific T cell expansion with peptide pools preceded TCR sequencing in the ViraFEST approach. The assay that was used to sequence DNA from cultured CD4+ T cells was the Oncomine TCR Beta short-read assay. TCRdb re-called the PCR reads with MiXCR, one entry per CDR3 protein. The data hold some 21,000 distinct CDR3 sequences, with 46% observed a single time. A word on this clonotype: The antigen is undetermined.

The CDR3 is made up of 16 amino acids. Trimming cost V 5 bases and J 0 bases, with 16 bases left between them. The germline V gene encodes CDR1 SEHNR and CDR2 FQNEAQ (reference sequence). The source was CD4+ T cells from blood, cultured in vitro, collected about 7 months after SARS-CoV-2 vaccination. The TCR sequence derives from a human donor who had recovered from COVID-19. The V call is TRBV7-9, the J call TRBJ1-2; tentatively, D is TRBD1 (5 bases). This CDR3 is CASSPAGRQANYGYTF. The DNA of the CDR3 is TGTGCCAGCAGCCCGGCGGGGCGGCAGGCTAACTATGGCTACACCTTC.